This TCR beta chain came from a study of cytomegalovirus exposure and HLA in healthy donors (dated by TCRdb to about 2017). Background for the entire study: According to an earlier analysis of 587 of the donors, some 180 million T cells yielded 117 million unique TCR beta sequences and 276 Gb of sequence data. An early release that covered around 590 HLA-typed donors contained approximately 300 gigabases of sequencing data and tens of millions of unique TCR sequences. Of the 350 to 450 genotyped donors, roughly 80% were placed in the genetic ancestry cluster associated with self-reported Caucasian donors. The aim of the study was to test whether cataloging public T cell receptors could identify signatures of past pathogen exposure. The study used immunosequencing to profile the T cell repertoires of approximately 650 subjects and linked those repertoires to cytomegalovirus serostatus. In addition to the first cohort of hundreds of subjects, a separate validation cohort of around 110 different subjects was used. The study combined high-throughput TCR immunosequencing, statistical association of individual TCRs with disease status, and machine learning to predict cytomegalovirus infection status. To study patterns of TCR occurrence, a later analysis re-analyzed previously published TCR beta repertoires from 700 or so donors and added high-resolution HLA genotyping. Rather than using new phenotypic data, the later analysis identified candidate immune exposures from TCR beta sequences and from how often those sequences occurred across donors. In an earlier analysis of a few hundred of the donors, high-throughput TCR beta sequencing was used to judge whether each TCR beta V gene segment behaved as functional or pseudogenic. Donor age, sex, ethnicity and CMV serostatus were compiled together with the repertoire data. In a later genetic analysis, genome-wide SNP genotypes for about 60% of the 666 donors were used, and that subset was treated as a discovery cohort. All discovery cohort repertoires had been generated on a single sequencing platform. HLA typing included class I and class II loci at four-digit resolution. The number of typed donors differed by locus: about 629-640 for A, B, C, DRB1 and DQB1; some 500 for DQA1; around 610 for DPA1; and about 450 for DPB1. Because of strong linkage in the cohort, roughly five DR-DQ haplotypes were treated as single units for association and clustering. Across 398 genotyped donors of the cohort, an average of about 240,000 unique TCR beta nucleotide sequences per donor were sequenced, and roughly 20% of those sequences were non-productive. Findings and caveats that apply to the study as a whole: A group of highly shared sequence variants was considered likely to be a technical artifact of the sequencing pipeline. Most TCR sequences were observed very rarely across donors, whereas some public TCRs were present in many individuals. Because HLA typing was unavailable for some donors at each locus, only the typed subset was used in association tests. Because the 87-base-pair reads could not distinguish some IMGT-functional V segments, including TRBV6-2 and TRBV6-3, those segments were excluded. The classifier was reported to diagnose cytomegalovirus status with high specificity and sensitivity in both the original cohort and the validation cohort. In a later analysis, TCR association rates were found to vary across HLA loci, with the most associated TCRs seen for DRB1 alleles and the fewest for HLA-C alleles. Compared with the approximately 710-donor mean, donors in an Asian-associated ancestry cluster had fewer N-insertions in productive TCRs, according to a later genetic analysis. Several of the top co-occurrence clusters appeared to be linked to parvovirus B19, influenza, CMV and Epstein-Barr virus, according to a later analysis. In vitro tests confirmed that a few of the cytomegalovirus-associated TCR beta chains recognize cytomegalovirus antigens. In a later analysis, HLA-associated TCR beta chains showed more clonal expansion and lower generation probabilities than non-associated chains that were equally common. A total of 164 TCR beta chains were listed by the study as associated with cytomegalovirus. In a later analysis, over 15,000 TCR beta sequences were associated with specific HLA alleles at a false discovery rate of 0.05. The only immune exposure information available for the cohort was CMV serostatus. Because counts were too low, more than 15 rarely observed V segments, including chromosome 9 orphons, were excluded from the earlier analysis of some 590 of the donors. Correlated functional status among segregating V segments might be attributable to linkage disequilibrium, but an unknown experimental factor could not be ruled out. It was suggested by the authors that the approach could potentially be generalized to other disease states and immunological phenotypes. A further reported finding was that TCR beta sequences accurately predicted the HLA-A and HLA-B alleles for most subjects in the first cohort. The cohort was sequenced for TCR beta chains only, and without alpha or paired-chain data the features that could be detected were limited. In a later genetic analysis, a missense DCLRE1C variant was associated with V-gene and J-gene trimming of TCR beta chains, and the association was replicated in an independent cohort. In a later analysis, most CMV-associated TCR beta chains were found to appear HLA-restricted, with HLA associations seemingly driven largely by CMV exposure. Assigning TCR associations to individual alleles was difficult when HLA alleles, especially DR and DQ, strongly co-occurred. Broadly in line with IMGT annotations, most TCR beta V segments showed up in productive rearrangements about 87% or about 30% of the time in an earlier analysis of a few hundred of the donors. Sequencing depth was assumed to be roughly uniform across donors in the presence/absence analyses, though that assumption may not hold.

The germline V gene encodes CDR1 SQVTM and CDR2 ANQGSEA. V loses 7 bases at its end and J loses 4 bases; junction bases beyond the gene matches: 5. The CDR3 holds 13 amino acids from the cysteine to the phenylalanine. The entry retains the CDR3 DNA only, 39 bases that are in frame from base 1. The cohort comprised 666 healthy bone marrow donors. At the time of sampling, all cohort members were nominally healthy, though unrecorded immune exposures were likely present. The donor was CMV seronegative and was included in the group of 352 seronegative cohort members. A peripheral blood sample was provided by each donor, and peripheral blood mononuclear cells were used for TCR beta sequencing. Genomic DNA extraction from the blood cell samples was performed with the Qiagen DNeasy Blood Extraction Kit. As for this clone: The clone's antigen remains unknown. Base qualities are not provided; no much larger clone lies one nucleotide away.

Library generation was performed with the immunoSEQ multiplex PCR assay. The multiplex PCR relied on a mix of 60 forward primers for TCR Vbeta segments and 13 reverse primers for TCR Jbeta segments. The CDR3 region of rearranged TCR beta genes was amplified from genomic DNA with a multiplex PCR assay. The Illumina HiSeq System was used to sequence the amplified TCR beta libraries as 87-base-pair reads. The paper's data handling went like this. A later analysis counted 65 million to 90 million unique TCR beta chains across the 640 or so repertoires, and about 10 million of these chains were shared by at least two donors. Raw reads were error-corrected and collapsed into unique sequences by a nearest-neighbor algorithm in which closely related sequences were merged to remove PCR and sequencing errors. Alignment of CDR3 sequences to IMGT reference sequences was used to assign V, D and J gene segments. For a sequence to be retained, at least a six-nucleotide match to both a V gene segment and a J gene segment was required. Rearrangements were classified as productive when the CDR3 lacked stop codons and remained in frame with V and J, and all other rearrangements were classified as non-productive. Following IMGT convention, CDR3 was defined as the stretch from the second conserved V-encoded cysteine up to the conserved J-encoded phenylalanine. The earlier analysis of fewer than 700 of the donors excluded sequences that lacked an unambiguous match to a single V gene segment. An earlier analysis of 550 to 650 of the donors classified V segments as functional when productive rearrangements were above 56.7% and as segregating when the standard deviation between donors was above 5%. A statistical classification framework was built to diagnose cytomegalovirus status from the catalog of TCR beta chain sequences. In a later analysis, V and J genes were assigned by comparing TCR nucleotide sequences against IMGT/GENE-DB human TR gene sequences. The TCRdist pipeline was used in a later analysis to assign CDR3 sequences and most-parsimonious VDJ recombination scenarios. In a later analysis, every TCR beta chain was defined by the combination of its CDR3 amino acid sequence and its V-gene family, and reads without a unique V-gene family were dropped. A later analysis removed 500 to 650 highly shared, low-generation-probability nucleotide sequences to deal with suspected cross-contamination and a sequencing artifact. A later analysis calculated a clonal expansion index for each public chain from normalized within-repertoire ranks of inferred template counts. Generation probabilities in a later analysis came from a VDJ recombination model fitted to out-of-frame rearrangements, and those results were checked against IGoR. In a later analysis, TCR-TCR, TCR-HLA and TCR-CMV co-occurrence was scored with hypergeometric tests, and a repertoire-size bias correction was applied to TCR pairs. In a later analysis, false discovery rates were estimated by permuting HLA or CMV assignments 20 times. In a later analysis, co-occurring TCRs were grouped with DBSCAN, and TCRdist sequence similarity was added when clustering was performed within HLA-allele-positive subsets. Repertoires with fewer than 30,000 or more than 120,000 public chains, plus five repertoires with anomalous nucleotide sharing, were excluded from co-occurrence clustering. TCRdb provides this immuneACCESS table in a form limited to in-frame rearrangements. Some clones are lacking; in checked studies, under half of them reflect an unresolved V gene, and why the rest are absent is not known. V, J and clone size reflect that table, while D and trimming were determined from the DNA. The table for this sample lists 130,000 or so clones; approximately 82% of them were counted only once. The top ten clones comprise 1.5% of the sample.

The chain joins TRBV29-1 to TRBJ2-7, with 12 central nucleotides matching TRBD2. Sequencing was performed on PBMCs. The sequence was collected from a man in his forties in good health and CMV-seronegative. CDR3 loop: CSAGLAGPYEQYF. The nucleotide sequence is given as TGCAGCGCCGGACTAGCGGGACCGTACGAGCAGTACTTC.